Described below is a single T cell receptor beta chain sequence and its context. Its specificity is unknown. Sequencing was performed with immunoSEQ multiplex PCR; in TCRdb, only in-frame clones are kept and a portion is missing. The repertoire holds 160,000 or so clones, more than 75% seen once, with 4.3% in the top ten. This sample was included in a study of T cell responses to AZD1222 COVID-19 vaccine. Study-wide findings and caveats: Spike-specific TCR breadth and depth rose after two AZD1222 doses. Baseline seropositivity occurred in only a handful of AZD1222 recipients. Nearly half of spike-specific TCRs reportedly target unmutated variant regions.

This receptor was taken from an adult who received the AZD1222 COVID-19 vaccine. The sequenced sample was peripheral blood, obtained 28 days after the second AZD1222 dose.

CDR3 coding DNA: TGTGCCAGCTCGTCGGACAGAAGCTATGGCTACACCTTC. It translates to CASSSDRSYGYTF. J is TRBJ1-2 and V is TRBV18; tentatively, D is TRBD1 (6 bases). The CDR3 totals 13 residues. The V gene's germline CDR1 is KGHSH and CDR2 LQKENI. The V and J ends lost 6 bases and 4 bases respectively, with 12 bases between them.